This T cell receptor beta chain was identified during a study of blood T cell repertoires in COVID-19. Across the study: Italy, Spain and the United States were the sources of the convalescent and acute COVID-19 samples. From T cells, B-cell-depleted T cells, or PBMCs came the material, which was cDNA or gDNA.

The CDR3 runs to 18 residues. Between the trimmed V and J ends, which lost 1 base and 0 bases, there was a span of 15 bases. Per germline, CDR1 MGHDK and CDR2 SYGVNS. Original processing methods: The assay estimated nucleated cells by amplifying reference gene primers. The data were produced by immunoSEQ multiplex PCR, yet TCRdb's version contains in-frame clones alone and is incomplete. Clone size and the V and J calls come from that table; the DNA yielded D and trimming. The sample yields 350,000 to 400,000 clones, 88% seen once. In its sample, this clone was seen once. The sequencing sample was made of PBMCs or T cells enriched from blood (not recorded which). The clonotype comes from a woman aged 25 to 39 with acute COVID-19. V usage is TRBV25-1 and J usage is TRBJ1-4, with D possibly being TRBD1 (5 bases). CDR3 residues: CASSELDSTWSTNEKLFF. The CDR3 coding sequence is TGTGCCAGCAGTGAATTAGACAGTACTTGGTCAACTAATGAAAAACTGTTTTTT.